Each of the 9 T cell receptor beta chains below was sequenced from the same sample in a study of blood T cell repertoires in COVID-19. Sequenced by immunoSEQ multiplex PCR; TCRdb stores in-frame clones only, minus some. Of around 47,000 clones in the sample, roughly 69% were seen once. Specimen: peripheral blood. Source of these receptors: an elderly man with acute or convalescent COVID-19.

This clone was detected a few times. The chain joins TRBV7-9 to TRBJ2-5, with 7 bases aligning to TRBD2. V shed 7 bases, J shed 0 bases, and the junction held 5 bases outside the gene matches. Per the germline V gene, CDR1 is SEHNR and CDR2 is FQNEAQ (reference sequence). The CDR3 has 14 residues. In DNA, the CDR3 is TGTGCCAGCATGAAAGGGACTAACCAAGAGACCCAGTACTTC. Translated: CASMKGTNQETQYF.

V gene TRBV2 combines with J gene TRBJ1-2; the D gene is possibly TRBD1 (6 bases). The CDR3 runs to 15 residues. Trimming removed 1 base from V and 3 bases from J, with 12 bases in between. Germline lookup yields CDR1 SNHLY and CDR2 FYNNEI. Here the CDR3 DNA reads TGTGCCAGCAGTGAAGGTCAGGGGAACCACTATGGCTACACCTTC. It encodes CASSEGQGNHYGYTF.

V and J are TRBV15 and TRBJ2-1; TRBD1 might be the D (6 bases). This CDR3 spans 17 amino acids. CDR1 and CDR2 from the germline V gene are LNHNV and YYDKDF (reference sequence). Trimming cost V 1 base and J 8 bases, with 21 bases left between them. CDR3 region: CATSRALGAGFIDEQFF. The CDR3 DNA reads TGTGCCACCAGCAGAGCACTGGGGGCAGGGTTTATCGATGAGCAGTTCTTC.

This clone showed up just a few times. The chain employs TRBV5-1 and TRBJ1-5, with D tentatively TRBD1 (5 bases). Germline lookup yields CDR1 SGHRS and CDR2 YFSETQ. V lost 2 bases and J lost 9, with 15 bases in between. The CDR3 sequence is 14 residues long. This chain's CDR3 is CASSLGTDGGPQHF. In DNA, the CDR3 is TGCGCCAGCAGCTTAGGAACAGACGGGGGGCCCCAGCATTTT.

The gene calls are TRBV18 and TRBJ1-6, with D possibly being TRBD1 (5 bases). The ends were cut back, 2 bases at V and 4 bases at J, with 18 bases in the middle. The CDR3 is made up of 18 amino acids. CDR1 and CDR2 (germline): KGHSH, LQKENI. In DNA, the CDR3 is TGTGCCAGCTCACCAGGAGGGAGTTTCGGGACTTATAATTCACCCCTCCACTTT. It translates to CASSPGGSFGTYNSPLHF.

V usage is TRBV7-2 and J usage is TRBJ2-3, with TRBD2 identical over 11 bases. Germline lookup yields CDR1 SGHTA and CDR2 FQGNSA. V was clipped by 2 bases and J by 3 bases; unmatched bases: 1. This CDR3 has 15 residues. The CDR3: CASSLLAGGTDTQYF. For the CDR3, the DNA is TGTGCCAGCAGCTTATTAGCGGGGGGGACAGATACGCAGTATTTT.

The chain joins TRBV24-1 to TRBJ2-2; the D is unclear. Germline-derived CDR1 and CDR2 are KGHDR and SFDVKD. V lost 4 bases to trimming and J lost 3 bases, with 11 bases between them. CDR3 length: 15 residues. CDR3 protein: CATSDAFRDTGELFF. The CDR3 region has the DNA TGTGCCACCAGTGACGCCTTCCGGGACACCGGGGAGCTGTTTTTT.

This chain links TRBV7-2 with TRBJ1-2; a weak D match, TRBD1 (6 bases). Germline CDR1 and CDR2: SGHTA and FQGNSA. V shed 5 bases and J shed 5 bases, with 9 bases lying between them. This CDR3 has 12 residues. The CDR3 is CASSLGQYGYTF. As DNA, the CDR3 is TGTGCCAGCAGCCTTGGACAGTATGGCTACACCTTC.

V and J are TRBV20-1 and TRBJ2-7; a weak D match, TRBD2 (5 bases). The CDR3 sequence is 11 residues long. The V gene lost 5 bases and the J gene lost 4 bases, with 9 bases spanning the gap. Germline V gene data show CDR1 as DFQATT and CDR2 as SNEGSKA (reference sequence). The CDR3 reads CSARSGYEQYF. The CDR3 DNA reads TGCAGTGCTCGGTCGGGGTACGAGCAGTACTTC.